The source of this T cell receptor beta chain is a study of tumor and adjacent non-tumor tissue in lung cancer. About this clonotype: One base away lies a much larger clone, so this may be a sequencing read error.

This sample's RNA came from whole unsorted tissue. Three rounds of nested PCR, following a modified ARM-PCR protocol, produced the TCRbeta library. TCRdb reprocessed the multiplex PCR reads via MiXCR and lists one record per CDR3 protein. The sample lists approximately 79,000 distinct CDR3 sequences; approximately 72% were seen once. This CDR3 comprises 16 residues. Trimming stripped 5 bases from V and 7 bases from J, with 20 bases between. Germline values: CDR1 SEHNR, CDR2 FQNEAQ (reference sequence). This clonotype was sampled from a woman between 40 and 55 years old with non-small cell lung cancer. The rearrangement uses TRBV7-9 and TRBJ1-4, with D possibly matching TRBD1 (5 bases). Sequences were obtained from lung tumor tissue. The CDR3 region has the DNA TGTGCCAGCAGCCCCCGTATGGCAGGGTCTAGTGAAAAACTGTTTTTT. Translated: CASSPRMAGSSEKLFF.